This T cell receptor beta chain is from a study of shared clonotypes between healthy human individuals. Profiling relied on immunoSEQ multiplex PCR, and the TCRdb table lists in-frame clones only, not all of them. The sample records fewer than 850,000 clones, about 96% being singletons. A note on this clone: Its specificity is unknown.

CD45RO-negative cells were positively selected for CCR7, leaving out terminally differentiated effector memory CD45RA+ cells. Study-level findings and limits: Clonotype sharing across donors was expected to vary with sequencing depth. With several donors compared, about 5% of naive CD4 clonotypes were shared. It was the non-shared clonotypes that had lower generation probabilities than clonotypes shared by all four donors.

Germline CDR1 reads SGHAT; CDR2 reads FQNNGV. The ends lost 4 bases at V and 6 bases at J; junction bases unmatched: 6. This CDR3 spans 15 amino acids. This chain joins TRBV11-2 and TRBJ2-2; 9 bases agree with TRBD2. The receptor was isolated from a man aged 30-40 years in good health. Input material: naive CD8+ T cells sorted from blood. CDR3 region: CASSSLSGRSGELFF. CDR3 nucleotide sequence: TGTGCCAGCAGCTCACTCAGCGGGAGGTCCGGGGAGCTGTTTTTT.